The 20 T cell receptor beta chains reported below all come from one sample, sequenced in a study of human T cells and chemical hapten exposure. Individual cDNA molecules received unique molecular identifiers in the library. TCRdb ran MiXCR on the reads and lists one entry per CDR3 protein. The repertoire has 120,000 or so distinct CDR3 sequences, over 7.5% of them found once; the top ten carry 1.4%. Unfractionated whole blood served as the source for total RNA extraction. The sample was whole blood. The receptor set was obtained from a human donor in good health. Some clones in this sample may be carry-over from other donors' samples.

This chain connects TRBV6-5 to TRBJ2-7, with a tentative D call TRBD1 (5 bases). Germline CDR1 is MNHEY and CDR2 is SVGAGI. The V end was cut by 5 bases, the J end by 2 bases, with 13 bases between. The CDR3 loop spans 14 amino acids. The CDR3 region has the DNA TGTGCCAGCAGTGACAGAGGACCTGCCTACGAGCAGTACTTC. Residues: CASSDRGPAYEQYF.

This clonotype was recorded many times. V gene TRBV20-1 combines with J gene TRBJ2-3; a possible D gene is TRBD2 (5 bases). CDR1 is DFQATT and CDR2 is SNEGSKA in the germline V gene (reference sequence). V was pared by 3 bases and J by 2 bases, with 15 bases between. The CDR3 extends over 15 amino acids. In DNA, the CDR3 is TGCAGTGCTAGGACCGTAGGAGGAGACACAGATACGCAGTATTTT. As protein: CSARTVGGDTDTQYF.

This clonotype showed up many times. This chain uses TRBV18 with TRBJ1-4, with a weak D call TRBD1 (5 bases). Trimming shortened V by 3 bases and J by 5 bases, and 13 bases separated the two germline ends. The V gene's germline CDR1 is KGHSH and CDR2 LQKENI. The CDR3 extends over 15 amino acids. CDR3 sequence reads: CASSPQGARNEKLFF. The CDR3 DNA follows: TGTGCCAGCTCACCCCAGGGCGCACGAAATGAAAAACTGTTTTTT.

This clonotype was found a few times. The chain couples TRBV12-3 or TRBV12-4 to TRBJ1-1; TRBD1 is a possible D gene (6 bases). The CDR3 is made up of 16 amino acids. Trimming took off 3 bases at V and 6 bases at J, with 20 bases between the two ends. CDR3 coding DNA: TGTGCCAGCAGTTTGTGGGACATTCGAGGGACGTCTGAAGCTTTCTTT. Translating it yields CASSLWDIRGTSEAFF.

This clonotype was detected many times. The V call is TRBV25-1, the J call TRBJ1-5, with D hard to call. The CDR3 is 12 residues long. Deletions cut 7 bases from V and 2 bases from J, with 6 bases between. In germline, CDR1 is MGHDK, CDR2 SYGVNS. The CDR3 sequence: CASTEGNQPQHF. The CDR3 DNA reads TGTGCCAGCACTGAGGGCAATCAGCCCCAGCATTTT. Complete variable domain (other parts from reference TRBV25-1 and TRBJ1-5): EADIYQTPRYLVIGTGKKITLECSQTMGHDKMYWYQQDPGMELHLIHYSYGVNSTEKGDLSSESTVSRIRTEHFPLTLESARPSHTSQYLCASTEGNQPQHFGDGTRLSIL.

The CDR3 DNA is TGTGCCAGCAGCTCACAGGGGACGGGCAATCAGCCCCAGCATTTT. Its translation is CASSSQGTGNQPQHF. The chain uses TRBV6-2 or TRBV6-3 and TRBJ1-5, with TRBD1 identical over 7 bases. The germline V gene encodes CDR1 MNHEY and CDR2 SVGEGT. The CDR3 length is 15 residues. The trim removed 6 bases at V and 2 bases at J, leaving 7 bases unmatched.

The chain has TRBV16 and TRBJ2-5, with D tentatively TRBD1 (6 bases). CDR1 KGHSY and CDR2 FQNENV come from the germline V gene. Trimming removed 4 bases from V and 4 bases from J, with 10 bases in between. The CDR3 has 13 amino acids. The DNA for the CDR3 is TGTGCCAGCAGCCTACAGGGTAGAGAGACCCAGTACTTC. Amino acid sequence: CASSLQGRETQYF.

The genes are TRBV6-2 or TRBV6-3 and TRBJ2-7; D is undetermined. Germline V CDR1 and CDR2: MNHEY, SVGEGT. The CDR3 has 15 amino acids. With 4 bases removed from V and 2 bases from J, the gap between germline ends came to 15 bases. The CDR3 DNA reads TGTGCCAGCAGTTCCGAAACAGTTCCCCCCTACGAGCAGTACTTC. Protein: CASSSETVPPYEQYF.

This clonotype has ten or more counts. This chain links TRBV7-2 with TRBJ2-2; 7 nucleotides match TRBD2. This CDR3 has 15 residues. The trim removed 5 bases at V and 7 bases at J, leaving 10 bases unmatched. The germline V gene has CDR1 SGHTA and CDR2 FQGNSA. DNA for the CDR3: TGTGCCAGCAGCCGATGGACCGGGGGGATCGGGGAGCTGTTTTTT. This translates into CASSRWTGGIGELFF.

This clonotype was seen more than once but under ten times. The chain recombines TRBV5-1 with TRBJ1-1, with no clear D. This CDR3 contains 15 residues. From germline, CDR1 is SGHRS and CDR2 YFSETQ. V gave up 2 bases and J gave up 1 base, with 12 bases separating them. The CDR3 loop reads CASSFGRLSNTEAFF. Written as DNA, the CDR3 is TGCGCCAGCAGCTTCGGACGGCTCTCGAACACTGAAGCTTTCTTT.

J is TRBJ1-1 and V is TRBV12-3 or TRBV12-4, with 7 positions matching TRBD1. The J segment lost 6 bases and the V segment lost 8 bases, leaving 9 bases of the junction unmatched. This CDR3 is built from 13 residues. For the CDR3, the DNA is TGTGCCAGCCGGAGCTCAACAGGGGCTGAAGCTTTCTTT. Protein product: CASRSSTGAEAFF.

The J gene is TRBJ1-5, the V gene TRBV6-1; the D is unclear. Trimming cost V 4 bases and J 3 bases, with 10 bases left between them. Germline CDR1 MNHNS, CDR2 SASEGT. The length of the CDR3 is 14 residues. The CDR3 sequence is CASSGSRYNQPQHF. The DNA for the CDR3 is TGTGCCAGCAGTGGGTCAAGGTACAATCAGCCCCAGCATTTT.

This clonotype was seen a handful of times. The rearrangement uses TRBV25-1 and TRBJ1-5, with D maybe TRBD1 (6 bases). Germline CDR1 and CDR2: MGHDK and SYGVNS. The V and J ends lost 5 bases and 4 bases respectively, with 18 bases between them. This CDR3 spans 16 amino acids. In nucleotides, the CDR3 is TGTGCCAGCAGTACAGGGAACGCCCCAAAAAATCAGCCCCAGCATTTT. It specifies CASSTGNAPKNQPQHF.

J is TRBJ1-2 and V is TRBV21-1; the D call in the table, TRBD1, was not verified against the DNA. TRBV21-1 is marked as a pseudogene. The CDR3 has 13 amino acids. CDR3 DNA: TGTGCCAGCAGCCTCGACAGGGGCTATGGCTACACCTTC. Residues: CASSLDRGYGYTF.

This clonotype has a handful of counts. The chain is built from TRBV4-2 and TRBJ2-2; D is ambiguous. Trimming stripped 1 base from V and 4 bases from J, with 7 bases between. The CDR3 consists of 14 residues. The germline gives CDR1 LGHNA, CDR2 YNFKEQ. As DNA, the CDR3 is TGTGCCAGCAGCCAAGGGAAGTTCACCGGGGAGCTGTTTTTT. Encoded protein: CASSQGKFTGELFF.

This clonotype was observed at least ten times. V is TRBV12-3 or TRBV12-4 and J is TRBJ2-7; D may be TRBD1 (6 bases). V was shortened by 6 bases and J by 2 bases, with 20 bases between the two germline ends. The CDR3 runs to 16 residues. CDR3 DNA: TGTGCCAGCAGCCAAACCCCAGGGGCACCCCCCTACGAGCAGTACTTC. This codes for CASSQTPGAPPYEQYF.

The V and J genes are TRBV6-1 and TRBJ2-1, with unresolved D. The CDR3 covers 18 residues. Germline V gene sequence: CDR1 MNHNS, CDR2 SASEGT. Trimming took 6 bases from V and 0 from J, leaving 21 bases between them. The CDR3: CASRPTSGRTSSYNEQFF. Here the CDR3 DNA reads TGTGCCAGCAGACCCACATCCGGACGGACGAGCTCCTACAATGAGCAGTTCTTC.

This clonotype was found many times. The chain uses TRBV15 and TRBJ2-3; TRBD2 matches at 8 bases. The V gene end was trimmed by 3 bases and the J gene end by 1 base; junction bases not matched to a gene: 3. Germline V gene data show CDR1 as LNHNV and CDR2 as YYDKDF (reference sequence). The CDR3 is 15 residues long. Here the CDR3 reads CATSSTSGGTDTQYF. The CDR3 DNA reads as TGTGCCACCAGCAGTACTAGCGGAGGCACAGATACGCAGTATTTT.

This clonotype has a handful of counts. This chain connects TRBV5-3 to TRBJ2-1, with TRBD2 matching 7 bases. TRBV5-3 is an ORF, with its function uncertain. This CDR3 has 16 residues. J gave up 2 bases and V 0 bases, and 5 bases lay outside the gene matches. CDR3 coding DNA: TGTGCCAGAAGCTTGGCCCGACTAGCCGCCTACAATGAGCAGTTCTTC. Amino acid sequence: CARSLARLAAYNEQFF.

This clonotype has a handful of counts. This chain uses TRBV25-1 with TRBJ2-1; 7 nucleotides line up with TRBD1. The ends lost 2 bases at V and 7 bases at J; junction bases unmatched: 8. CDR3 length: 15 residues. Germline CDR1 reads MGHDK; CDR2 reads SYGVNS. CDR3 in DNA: TGTGCCAGCAGTGAAGAAGACAGGGAAGCGAATGAGCAGTTCTTC. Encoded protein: CASSEEDREANEQFF.